A selection of T cell receptor beta chains follows, all from one sample in a study of shared clonotypes between healthy human individuals. Sequenced by immunoSEQ multiplex PCR; TCRdb stores in-frame clones only, minus some. The sample lists 2,100,000 or so clones, around 95% seen once, with around 0.13% in the top ten. Sample: naive CD4+ T cells sorted from blood. These receptors all stem from a man aged 18 to 30 in good health. Each CDR3 is given with its conserved first and last residue. The order of the fields is J gene, V gene, D gene, CDR3 DNA, CDR3 protein. A D gene is named only where the DNA matches it firmly.

J: TRBJ2-5; V: TRBV2; D: TRBD2; DNA: TGTGCCAGCAGTGAGAGACTAGCGGGGCCAGAGACCCAGTACTTC; CDR3: CASSERLAGPETQYF
J: TRBJ2-7; V: TRBV5-1; D: NA; DNA: TGCGCCAGCAGCTTGGATCTGAGTCGGTCCTACGAGCAGTACTTC; CDR3: CASSLDLSRSYEQYF
J: TRBJ1-5; V: TRBV5-8; D: TRBD1; DNA: TGTGCCAGCAGCACGTTGCCGAGACAGGGAATGGGTCAGCCCCAGCATTTT; CDR3: CASSTLPRQGMGQPQHF
J: TRBJ2-7; V: TRBV5-1; D: TRBD1; DNA: TGCGCCAGCAGCTCAGACCGGGACAGGGAACAGTACGAGCAGTACTTC; CDR3: CASSSDRDREQYEQYF
J: TRBJ2-3; V: TRBV25-1; D: TRBD2; DNA: TGTGCCAGCGGGGCTAGCGGGAGCACAGATACGCAGTATTTT; CDR3: CASGASGSTDTQYF
J: TRBJ2-1; V: TRBV5-1; D: TRBD2; DNA: TGCGCCAGCAGCCCATTCGGGACTAGCGGGGTTGGCTCCTACAATGAGCAGTTCTTC; CDR3: CASSPFGTSGVGSYNEQFF
J: TRBJ2-3; V: TRBV5-1; D: NA; DNA: TGCGCCAGCAGCGCCGAGGACAGCACAGATACGCAGTATTTT; CDR3: CASSAEDSTDTQYF
J: TRBJ2-7; V: TRBV30; D: NA; DNA: TGTGCCTGGAAGAATTCGGCAGCCTACGAGCAGTACTTC; CDR3: CAWKNSAAYEQYF
J: TRBJ2-5; V: TRBV6-5; D: TRBD2; DNA: TGTGCCAGCAGCTCTCCGGGAGGAGAGACCCAGTACTTC; CDR3: CASSSPGGETQYF
J: TRBJ1-5; V: TRBV2; D: TRBD1; DNA: TGTGCCAGTGGACAGGTCAATCAGCCCCAGCATTTT; CDR3: CASGQVNQPQHF
J: TRBJ1-1; V: TRBV6-1; D: TRBD1; DNA: TGTGCCAGCAGTGGGAGGGGCAGGGGGGACACTGAAGCTTTCTTT; CDR3: CASSGRGRGDTEAFF
J: TRBJ2-5; V: TRBV7-7; D: TRBD2; DNA: TGTGCTAGCAGCGAAAGTCTAGCGGGGGTGACCCAGTACTTC; CDR3: CASSESLAGVTQYF
J: TRBJ1-1; V: TRBV6-5; D: TRBD1; DNA: TGTGCCAGCAGTTACTCGGACAGGGGGCACACTGAAGCTTTCTTT; CDR3: CASSYSDRGHTEAFF
J: TRBJ2-3; V: TRBV19; D: NA; DNA: TGTGCCAGTAGTATTCAGGGGACCACAGATACGCAGTATTTT; CDR3: CASSIQGTTDTQYF
J: TRBJ2-7; V: TRBV9; D: NA; DNA: TGTGCCAGCAGCGTAGGAGGGGGGGCCGTTTACGAGCAGTACTTC; CDR3: CASSVGGGAVYEQYF
J: TRBJ1-3; V: TRBV10-3; D: TRBD1; DNA: TGTGCCATCAGACAGGGGTTAGTTGGAAACACCATATATTTT; CDR3: CAIRQGLVGNTIYF
J: TRBJ2-1; V: TRBV9; D: NA; DNA: TGTGCCAGCAGCACCGGAGAGATCCGGGTCGACAATGAGCAGTTCTTC; CDR3: CASSTGEIRVDNEQFF
J: TRBJ2-1; V: TRBV30; D: TRBD2; DNA: TGTGCCTGGAGTCCCGGGACTAGCGTCCGCAATGAGCAGTTCTTC; CDR3: CAWSPGTSVRNEQFF
J: TRBJ2-7; V: TRBV6-1; D: TRBD1; DNA: TGTGCCAGCAGTGTGGTTCAGGGGGCCTACGAGCAGTACTTC; CDR3: CASSVVQGAYEQYF
J: TRBJ2-2; V: TRBV28; D: NA; DNA: TGTGCCAGCAGTTTAGGTCCGGCATCCGAGGTGGCCGGGGAGCTGTTTTTT; CDR3: CASSLGPASEVAGELFF
J: TRBJ2-3; V: TRBV7-3; D: TRBD1; DNA: TGTGCCAGCAGCTTGGGGACAGGCACAGATACGCAGTATTTT; CDR3: CASSLGTGTDTQYF
J: TRBJ2-2; V: TRBV15; D: NA; DNA: TGTGCCACCAGCAGAGCGGGGACGGGAACGAACACCGGGGAGCTGTTTTTT; CDR3: CATSRAGTGTNTGELFF
J: TRBJ2-7; V: TRBV30; D: NA; DNA: TGTGCCTGGGGAGGCGGCAAGCCCCGCGGCTACGAGCAGTACTTC; CDR3: CAWGGGKPRGYEQYF
J: TRBJ1-1; V: TRBV23-1; D: NA; DNA: TGCGCCAGCACCCCCAGGGTCCAGGGAGGGTTTAAGACTGAAGCTTTCTTT; CDR3: CASTPRVQGGFKTEAFF
J: TRBJ1-1; V: TRBV30; D: NA; DNA: TGTGCCTGGAGGTCTGACATGAACACTGAAGCTTTCTTT; CDR3: CAWRSDMNTEAFF
J: TRBJ1-4; V: TRBV4-1; D: NA; DNA: TGCGCCAGCAGCCAAGAGGGGGCGTATGAAAAACTGTTTTTT; CDR3: CASSQEGAYEKLFF
J: TRBJ1-1; V: TRBV6-5; D: NA; DNA: TGTGCCAGCATCCTGGACACGATGGGCACTGAAGCTTTCTTT; CDR3: CASILDTMGTEAFF
J: TRBJ2-5; V: TRBV11-3; D: TRBD1; DNA: TGTGCCAGCAGCTTAGGGACAGGGGGCGCGGAGACCCAGTACTTC; CDR3: CASSLGTGGAETQYF
J: TRBJ1-1; V: TRBV7-6; D: NA; DNA: TGTGCCAGCAGCTTAGTCATAGGGGGGAACACTGAAGCTTTCTTT; CDR3: CASSLVIGGNTEAFF
J: TRBJ1-5; V: TRBV6-1; D: NA; DNA: TGTGCCACTTCCATGGGGGCGTATAGCAATCAGCCCCAGCATTTT; CDR3: CATSMGAYSNQPQHF